The entry below describes one T cell receptor (beta chain). Its antigen has not been determined. No base-level quality is on record; no much larger clone is a single base apart. This sample is part of a study of CD8 T cells in Susac syndrome (dated by TCRdb to between 2018 and 2020). With regard to the full study: Repertoire sequencing was used to test whether CD8+ T cell activation and differentiation in Susac syndrome was antigen driven. Overall study results and their limits: The number of individuals in the TCR sequencing and HLA analysis was recognized as being relatively small.

The junction shows trimming of 4 bases on V and 10 bases on J, and the gene matches do not reach 7 bases of it. CDR1 and CDR2 are read off the germline V gene (reference sequence) as DFQATT and SNEGSKA. The CDR3 starts with the cysteine, ends with the phenylalanine, and has 15 residues. Only the CDR3 part of the read is kept: 45 bases, read in frame from the first base. High-throughput TCR beta sequencing profiled peripheral blood CD8+ and CD4+ T cells from healthy donors, Susac syndrome patients and multiple sclerosis patients. The multiple sclerosis controls were treatment-naive patients whose relapsing-remitting disease, either stable or active, fulfilled the revised McDonald criteria. Bulk CD8+ and CD4+ T cells were purified by magnetic negative isolation, while CD8+ TEMRA cells were enriched using FACS. Blood was drawn into EDTA tubes, processed within 24 hours, and PBMCs were isolated by density gradient centrifugation. PBMCs intended for TCR sequencing were cryopreserved in liquid nitrogen and were subsequently thawed in a 37 degrees C water bath. The sorted or isolated CD4+, CD8+ and CD8+ TEMRA cells reached a purity of at least 90%.

RNA was extracted with the RNeasy kit and roughly 0.5 to 1 ug was reverse transcribed using random hexamers. The immunoSEQ multiplex PCR assay, covering 54 Vbeta and 13 Jbeta segments, was used to amplify TCR beta CDR3 regions. PCR amplification bias was corrected by using a synthetic template baseline for primer optimization and computational correction. Concerning the study's data processing: Only productive sequences were kept, with reads annotated to V, D and J genes according to IMGT and analyzed in immunoSEQ Analyzer. Clonality was computed as one minus Shannon entropy normalized by log2 of the number of productive unique sequences. For each patient and control, public and private clones were evaluated among the 100 most prevalent clones. Clones were defined as Susac-specific when absent from the healthy and MS cohorts, from about 1,100 published viral clones and from other ImmuneACCESS disease sequences. TCRdb applied fastp at Q25 and MiXCR to the public reads, then kept only in-frame beta chains. Identical CDR3 protein sequences are pooled into one entry, listed with their most common genes and DNA. In this record, the V and J calls reflect TCRdb's handling and not the investigators' own analysis. This sample holds about 150,000 distinct CDR3 sequences; 93% were observed only once. Roughly 0.094% of the sample lies in the top ten.

This clonotype was sampled from a human donor with multiple sclerosis. The receptor chain draws on TRBV20-1 and TRBJ2-1; 16 central bases correspond to TRBD2. The sequenced sample consisted of CD4+ T cells from PBMCs. CDR3 region: CSATGTSGREREQFF. The nucleotide sequence is TGCAGTGCTACCGGGACTAGCGGGAGGGAAAGGGAGCAGTTCTTC.